Listed here is a single T cell receptor (beta chain). The antigen is undetermined. Sequencing was performed with immunoSEQ multiplex PCR; in TCRdb, only in-frame clones are kept and a portion is missing. The sample gives roughly 13,000 clones, around 94% of which show up once; approximately 1% is in the top ten. This CDR3 has 13 amino acids. Trimming pared 3 bases from V and 5 bases from J, leaving 13 bases between. CDR1 and CDR2 (germline): GTSNPN, SVGIG (reference sequence). Genomic DNA came from blood conventional CD4+ T cells gated CD25-low CD127-high. This specimen comes from a study of regulatory and conventional T cells in RAG deficiency. General study results and limits: Patient subsets had shorter CDR3s; Omenn Treg-Tconv overlap exceeded 80%. Compared with controls, unique Treg TCR beta sequences dropped around 90-fold in Omenn syndrome and CID/AS.

These same records also appear under a second study, on regulatory T cells. That work adds: Amplification used 52 TRBV primers and 13 TRBJ primers.

The sequencing sample was made of CD4+ effector T cells sorted from blood. The chain couples TRBV30 to TRBJ1-2, with D perhaps matching TRBD1 (5 bases). The sequence was obtained from a human donor in good health. CDR3 region: CAWSPGDSYGYTF. The CDR3 nucleotides read TGTGCCTGGAGCCCAGGTGACAGTTATGGCTACACCTTC.